This is a list of T cell receptor beta chains from one sample in a study of Ad26.COV2.S vaccination and SARS-CoV-2 variants. The method was immunoSEQ multiplex PCR; TCRdb's version includes in-frame clones alone and lacks a portion of them. The table lists fewer than 500,000 clones, roughly nine tenths of them singletons. Material: peripheral blood, obtained in a trial of Ad26.COV2.S vaccine versus placebo. The receptors stem from a person between 18 and 65 years old who received the Ad26.COV2.S COVID-19 vaccine or a placebo. The CDR3 runs from the conserved cysteine through the conserved F or W. The D gene is left open where the match is weak. Only part of the rows carry a size: once, few, many, or a class if the clone is expanded.

size,V,D,J,CDR3,DNA
.,TRBV5-1,.,TRBJ1-5,CASSQGNSNQPQHF,TGCGCCAGCTCGCAGGGAAATAGCAATCAGCCCCAGCATTTT
.,TRBV28,.,TRBJ1-1,CASISTLSTEAFF,TGTGCCAGCATTTCAACCCTGTCCACTGAAGCTTTCTTT
.,TRBV28,.,TRBJ2-1,CASSLWGTDYNEQFF,TGTGCCAGCAGTTTATGGGGGACGGACTACAATGAGCAGTTCTTC
.,TRBV27,TRBD1,TRBJ2-1,CASSFWGQGNEQFF,TGTGCCAGCAGTTTTTGGGGACAGGGGAATGAGCAGTTCTTC
.,TRBV18,.,TRBJ2-3,CASSRAVRTDTQYF,TGTGCCAGCTCACGGGCAGTACGCACAGATACGCAGTATTTT
.,TRBV7-6,.,TRBJ2-1,CASSVSVGRLSEQFF,TGTGCCAGCAGCGTCTCGGTGGGGCGGTTGAGTGAGCAGTTCTTC
once,TRBV11-2,.,TRBJ2-2,CASSSLGVRIGGELFF,TGTGCCAGCAGCTCCCTTGGGGTGCGGATAGGCGGGGAGCTGTTTTTT
.,TRBV27,TRBD1,TRBJ1-3,CASSLAGTAGNTIYF,TGTGCCAGCAGTTTAGCCGGGACAGCGGGAAACACCATATATTTT
.,TRBV7-6,.,TRBJ2-4,CASSYLGADIQYF,TGTGCCAGCAGCTATCTAGGGGCTGACATTCAGTACTTC
.,TRBV5-1,TRBD1,TRBJ2-6,CASSTRWGQGAVGANVLTF,TGCGCCAGCAGTACCCGCTGGGGACAGGGGGCGGTTGGGGCCAACGTCCTGACTTTC
few,TRBV12-5,TRBD1,TRBJ1-5,CASGPGQGGSQPQHF,TGTGCTAGTGGTCCCGGACAGGGTGGCTCTCAGCCCCAGCATTTT
.,TRBV27,TRBD1,TRBJ2-3,CASSLHGTGDSTDTQYF,TGTGCCAGCAGTTTACATGGGACAGGCGATAGCACAGATACGCAGTATTTT
.,TRBV5-1,TRBD2,TRBJ2-1,CASSLAGTSINEQFF,TGCGCCAGCAGCTTAGCCGGGACTAGTATCAATGAGCAGTTCTTC
.,TRBV9,.,TRBJ1-6,CASSATEDSPLHF,TGTGCCAGCAGCGCTACTGAGGATTCACCCCTCCACTTT
.,TRBV20-1,.,TRBJ2-7,CSARVVGLEYF,TGCAGTGCTAGAGTCGTAGGGTTGGAGTACTTC
.,TRBV5-1,.,TRBJ2-2,CASSRGYTGELFF,TGCGCCAGCAGCAGGGGGTACACCGGGGAGCTGTTTTTT
.,TRBV28,TRBD1,TRBJ1-2,CASSLWDRGFGYTF,TGTGCCAGCAGTTTATGGGACAGGGGTTTTGGCTACACCTTC
few,TRBV27,TRBD1,TRBJ1-2,CASSLYRGNGYTF,TGTGCCAGCAGTTTATACAGGGGGAATGGCTACACCTTC
.,TRBV9,.,TRBJ2-5,CASSVALGRETQYF,TGTGCCAGCAGCGTAGCTTTAGGGCGGGAGACCCAGTACTTC
.,TRBV7-2,.,TRBJ2-3,CASSLVGDTQYF,TGTGCCAGCAGCTTAGTTGGAGATACGCAGTATTTT
once,TRBV9,.,TRBJ2-1,CASSVDRTYNEQFF,TGTGCCAGCAGCGTAGACCGAACCTACAATGAGCAGTTCTTC
.,TRBV24-1,TRBD2,TRBJ2-1,CATAGRGVTREQFF,TGTGCCACCGCAGGGCGGGGGGTAACACGAGAGCAGTTCTTC
.,TRBV28,TRBD1,TRBJ1-2,CASTVTGFNYGYTF,TGTGCCAGCACCGTGACAGGGTTTAACTATGGCTACACCTTC
.,TRBV19,TRBD1,TRBJ1-1,CASSWTGEAFF,TGTGCCAGTAGTTGGACAGGAGAAGCTTTCTTT
.,TRBV30,.,TRBJ1-2,CAWIPRTVYGYTF,TGTGCCTGGATTCCCCGGACAGTATATGGCTACACCTTC
.,TRBV11-2,TRBD2,TRBJ2-3,CASSPLAGGLLDTQYF,TGTGCCAGCAGCCCCCTAGCGGGGGGGCTTCTAGATACGCAGTATTTT
once,TRBV5-6,TRBD1,TRBJ1-6,CASSGRDRGWDNSPLHF,TGTGCCAGCAGCGGCCGGGACAGGGGATGGGATAATTCACCCCTCCACTTT
once,TRBV7-8,.,TRBJ2-1,CASSFVRERGTEQFF,TGTGCCAGCAGCTTTGTACGGGAAAGGGGTACTGAGCAGTTCTTC
.,TRBV5-4,.,TRBJ1-6,CASSERMGGNSPLHF,TGTGCCAGCAGCGAACGGATGGGAGGAAATTCACCCCTCCACTTT
.,TRBV4-2,.,TRBJ1-3,CASSQGTVGDTIYF,TGTGCCAGCAGCCAAGGTACAGTTGGCGACACCATATATTTT
.,TRBV5-1,.,TRBJ2-7,CASSLGSGIYEQYF,TGCGCCAGCAGCTTGGGTAGCGGAATTTACGAGCAGTACTTC
.,TRBV14,.,TRBJ1-1,CASSQDRDTEAFF,TGTGCCAGCAGCCAAGACCGGGATACTGAAGCTTTCTTT
.,TRBV18,.,TRBJ2-3,CASSQITDTQYF,TGTGCCAGCTCCCAGATCACAGATACGCAGTATTTT
once,TRBV3-1/TRBV3-2,.,TRBJ2-2,CASSQRCGEENTGELFF,TGTGCCAGCAGCCAAAGGTGCGGTGAGGAAAACACCGGGGAGCTGTTTTTT
once,TRBV5-6,.,TRBJ1-5,CASSTFEGVYSNQPQHF,TGTGCCAGCAGCACCTTTGAGGGGGTTTATAGCAATCAGCCCCAGCATTTT
.,TRBV7-9,TRBD1,TRBJ2-2,CASSLYPGQVNTGELFF,TGTGCCAGCAGCCTATACCCGGGACAGGTGAACACCGGGGAGCTGTTTTTT
.,TRBV10-3,.,TRBJ1-5,CAIRDGYNQPQHF,TGTGCCATCAGAGACGGATACAATCAGCCCCAGCATTTT
.,TRBV5-4,.,TRBJ2-4,CASSYHDSRRIQYF,TGTGCCAGCAGCTACCACGACAGCCGCCGCATTCAGTACTTC
.,TRBV7-6,.,TRBJ2-4,CASSLARQAKNIQYF,TGTGCCAGCAGCTTAGCGCGGCAAGCCAAAAACATTCAGTACTTC
.,TRBV7-8,TRBD1,TRBJ1-3,CASRHRGSGNTIYF,TGTGCCAGCAGACACAGGGGCTCTGGAAACACCATATATTTT
.,TRBV5-4,.,TRBJ1-2,CASSSRIDGGPSYGYTF,TGTGCCAGCAGCTCGCGGATAGACGGCGGACCATCCTATGGCTACACCTTC
.,TRBV7-2,TRBD1,TRBJ2-7,CASSPQTGTGAHF,TGTGCCAGCAGTCCCCAAACCGGGACAGGGGCCCACTTC
few,TRBV11-1,TRBD2,TRBJ2-1,CASSTGTSGGGGEQFF,TGTGCCAGCAGCACTGGTACTAGCGGGGGGGGCGGTGAGCAGTTCTTC
.,TRBV2,.,TRBJ1-2,CASLEERKGDGYTF,TGTGCCAGCCTTGAAGAGCGGAAGGGGGATGGCTACACCTTC
.,TRBV14,.,TRBJ2-2,CASSPERTILNTGELFF,TGTGCCAGCAGCCCTGAGAGGACAATATTAAACACCGGGGAGCTGTTTTTT